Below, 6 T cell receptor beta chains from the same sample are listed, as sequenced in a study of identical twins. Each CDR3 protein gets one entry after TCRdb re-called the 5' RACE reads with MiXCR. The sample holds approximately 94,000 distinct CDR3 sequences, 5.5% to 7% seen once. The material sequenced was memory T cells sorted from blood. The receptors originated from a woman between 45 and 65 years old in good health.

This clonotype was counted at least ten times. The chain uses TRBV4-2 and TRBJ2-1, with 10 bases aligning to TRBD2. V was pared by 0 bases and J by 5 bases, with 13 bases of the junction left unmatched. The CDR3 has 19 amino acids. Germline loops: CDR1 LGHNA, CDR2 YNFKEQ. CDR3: CASSQDLGASGSRNNEQFF. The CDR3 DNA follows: TGTGCCAGCAGCCAAGATCTTGGGGCTAGCGGGAGTAGGAACAATGAGCAGTTCTTC.

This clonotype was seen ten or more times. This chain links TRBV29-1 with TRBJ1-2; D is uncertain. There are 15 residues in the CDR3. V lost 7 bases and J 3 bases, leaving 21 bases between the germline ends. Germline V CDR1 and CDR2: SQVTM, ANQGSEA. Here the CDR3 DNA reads TGCAGCGCCGGAATCCACATAGGAAGGCACTATGGCTACACCTTC. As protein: CSAGIHIGRHYGYTF.

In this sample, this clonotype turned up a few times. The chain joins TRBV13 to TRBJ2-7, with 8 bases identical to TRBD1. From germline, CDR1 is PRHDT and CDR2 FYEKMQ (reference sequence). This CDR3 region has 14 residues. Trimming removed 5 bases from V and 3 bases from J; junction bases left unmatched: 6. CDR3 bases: TGTGCCAGCAGCGTGGACAGGGCCGGCTACGAGCAGTACTTC. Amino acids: CASSVDRAGYEQYF.

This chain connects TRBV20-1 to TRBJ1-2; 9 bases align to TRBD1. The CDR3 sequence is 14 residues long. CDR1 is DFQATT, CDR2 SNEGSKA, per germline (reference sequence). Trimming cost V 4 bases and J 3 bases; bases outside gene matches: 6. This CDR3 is CSATETGGDYGYTF. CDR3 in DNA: TGCAGTGCTACCGAGACAGGGGGTGACTATGGCTACACCTTC.

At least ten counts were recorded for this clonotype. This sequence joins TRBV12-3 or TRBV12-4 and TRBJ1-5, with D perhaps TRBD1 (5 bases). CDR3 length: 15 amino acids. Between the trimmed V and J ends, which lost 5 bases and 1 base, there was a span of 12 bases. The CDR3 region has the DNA TGTGCCAGCAGTCACTCACCAGGGAGCAATCAGCCCCAGCATTTT. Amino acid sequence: CASSHSPGSNQPQHF.

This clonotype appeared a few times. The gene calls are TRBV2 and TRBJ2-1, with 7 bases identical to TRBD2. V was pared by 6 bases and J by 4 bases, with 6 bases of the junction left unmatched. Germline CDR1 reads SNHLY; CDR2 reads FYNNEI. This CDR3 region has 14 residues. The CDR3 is CASRRREQYNEQFF. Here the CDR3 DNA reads TGTGCCAGCAGGCGGCGGGAGCAATACAATGAGCAGTTCTTC.